One T cell receptor (beta chain) is described in this entry. Its antigen is as yet unknown. Via MiXCR, TCRdb re-called the 5' RACE reads, giving one row per CDR3 protein. This sample has 400,000 to 550,000 distinct CDR3 sequences, with about 13% found just once. This sample was taken from a study of identical twins. Germline V gene data show CDR1 as MNHEY and CDR2 as SMNVEV (reference sequence). The CDR3 totals 16 residues. Trimming at V came to 4 bases and at J to 5 bases, leaving 8 bases not matched to a gene. Study-wide results and limits: Carriage of fewer insertions was seen in abundant cord blood beta clonotypes, whereas memory repertoires showed none.

The data were also submitted as part of a second study, on yellow fever vaccine responses in identical twins.

The chain recombines TRBV27 with TRBJ2-2, with TRBD2 matching 9 bases. The TCR sequence derives from a woman between 18 and 29 years old in good health. Sequencing input: CD4+ T cells sorted from blood. In nucleotides, the CDR3 is TGTGCCAGCAGTTCCTTAGCGGGAGTAGGGACCGGGGAGCTGTTTTTT. Encoded protein: CASSSLAGVGTGELFF.